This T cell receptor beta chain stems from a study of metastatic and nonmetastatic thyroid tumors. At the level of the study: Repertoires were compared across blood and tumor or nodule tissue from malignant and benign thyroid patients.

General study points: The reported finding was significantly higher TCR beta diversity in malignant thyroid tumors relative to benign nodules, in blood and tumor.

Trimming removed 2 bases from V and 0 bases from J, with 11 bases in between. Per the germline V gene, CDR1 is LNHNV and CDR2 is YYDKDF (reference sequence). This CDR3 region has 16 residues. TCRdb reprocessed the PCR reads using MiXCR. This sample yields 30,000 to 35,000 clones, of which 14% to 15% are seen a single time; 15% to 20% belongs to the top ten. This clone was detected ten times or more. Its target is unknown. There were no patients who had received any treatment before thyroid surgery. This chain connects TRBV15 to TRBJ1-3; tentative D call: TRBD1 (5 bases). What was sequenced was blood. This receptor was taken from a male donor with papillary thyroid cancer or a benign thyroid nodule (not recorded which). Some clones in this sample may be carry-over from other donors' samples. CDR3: CATSRPGLDSGNTIYF. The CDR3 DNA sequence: TGTGCCACCAGCAGACCGGGACTCGACTCTGGAAACACCATATATTTT.